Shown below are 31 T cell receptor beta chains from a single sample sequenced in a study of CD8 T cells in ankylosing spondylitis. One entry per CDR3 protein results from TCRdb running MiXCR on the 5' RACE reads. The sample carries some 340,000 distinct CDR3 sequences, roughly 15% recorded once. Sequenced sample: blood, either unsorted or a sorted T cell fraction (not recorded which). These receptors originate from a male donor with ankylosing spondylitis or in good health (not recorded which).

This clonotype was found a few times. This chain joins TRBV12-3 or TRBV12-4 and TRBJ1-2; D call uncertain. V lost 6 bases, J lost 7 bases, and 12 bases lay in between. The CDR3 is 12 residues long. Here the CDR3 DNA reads TGTGCCAGCAGAACAAACTGGGGTGGCTACACCTTC. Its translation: CASRTNWGGYTF.

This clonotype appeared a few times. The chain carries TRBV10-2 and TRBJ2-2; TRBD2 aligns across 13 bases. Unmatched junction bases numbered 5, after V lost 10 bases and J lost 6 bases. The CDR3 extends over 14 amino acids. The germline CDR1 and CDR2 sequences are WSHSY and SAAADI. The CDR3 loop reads CATSGLAGPGELFF. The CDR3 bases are TGCGCCACCTCGGGACTAGCGGGACCCGGGGAGCTGTTTTTT.

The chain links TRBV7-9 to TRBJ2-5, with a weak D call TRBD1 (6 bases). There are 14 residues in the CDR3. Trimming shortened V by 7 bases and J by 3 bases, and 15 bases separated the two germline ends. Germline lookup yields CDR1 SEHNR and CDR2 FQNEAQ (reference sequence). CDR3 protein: CASTQGTEKETQYF. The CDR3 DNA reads TGTGCCAGCACCCAGGGGACGGAGAAAGAGACCCAGTACTTC.

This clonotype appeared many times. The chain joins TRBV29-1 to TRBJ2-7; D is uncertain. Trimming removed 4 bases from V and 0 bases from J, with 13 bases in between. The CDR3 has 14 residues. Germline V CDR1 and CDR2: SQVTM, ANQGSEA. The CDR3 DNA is TGCAGCGTTGGTCCGTGGGGAAGCTCCTACGAGCAGTACTTC. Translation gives CSVGPWGSSYEQYF.

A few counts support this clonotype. In nucleotides, the CDR3 is TGTGCCAGCAGTTCCCCAGGACAGAGAGGATACGAGCAGTACTTC. Amino acids: CASSSPGQRGYEQYF. The chain combines TRBV6-5 with TRBJ2-7; weak D call: TRBD1 (6 bases). V was pared by 4 bases and J by 4 bases, with 17 bases between. Germline V gene data show CDR1 as MNHEY and CDR2 as SVGAGI. This CDR3 comprises 15 residues.

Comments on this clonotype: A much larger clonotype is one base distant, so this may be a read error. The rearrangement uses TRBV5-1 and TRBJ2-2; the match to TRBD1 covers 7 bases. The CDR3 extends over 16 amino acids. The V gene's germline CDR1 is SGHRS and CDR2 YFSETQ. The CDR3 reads CACSSPRDRDTGELFF. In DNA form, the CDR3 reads TGCGCCTGCAGCTCCCCCCGCGACAGGGACACCGGGGAGCTGTTTTTT.

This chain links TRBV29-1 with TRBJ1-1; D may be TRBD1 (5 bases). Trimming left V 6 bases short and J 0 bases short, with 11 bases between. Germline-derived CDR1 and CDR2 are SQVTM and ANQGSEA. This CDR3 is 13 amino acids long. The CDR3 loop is CSVVTGMNTEAFF. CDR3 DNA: TGCAGCGTGGTTACAGGAATGAACACTGAAGCTTTCTTT. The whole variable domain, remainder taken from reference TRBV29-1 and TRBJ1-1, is SAVISQKPSRDICQRGTSLTIQCQVDSQVTMMFWYRQQPGQSLTLIATANQGSEATYESGFVIDKFPISRPNLTFSTLTVSNMSPEDSSIYLCSVVTGMNTEAFFGQGTRLTVV.

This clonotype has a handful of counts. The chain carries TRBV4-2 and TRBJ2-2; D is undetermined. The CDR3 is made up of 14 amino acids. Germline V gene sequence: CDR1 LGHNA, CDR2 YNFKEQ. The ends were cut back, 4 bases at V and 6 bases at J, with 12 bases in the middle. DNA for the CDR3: TGTGCCAGCAGCCGGGGAAATATTGCCGGGGAGCTGTTTTTT. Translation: CASSRGNIAGELFF.

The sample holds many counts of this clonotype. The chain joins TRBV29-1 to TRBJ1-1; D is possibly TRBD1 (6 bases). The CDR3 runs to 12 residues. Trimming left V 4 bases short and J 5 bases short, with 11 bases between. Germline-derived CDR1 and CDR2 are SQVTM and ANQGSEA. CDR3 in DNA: TGCAGCGTTGGCAGGGGTGGGACTGAAGCTTTCTTT. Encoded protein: CSVGRGGTEAFF.

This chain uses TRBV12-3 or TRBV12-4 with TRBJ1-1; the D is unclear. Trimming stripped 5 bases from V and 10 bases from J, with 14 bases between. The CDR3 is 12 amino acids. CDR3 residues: CASSLPGPTAFF. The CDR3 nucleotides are TGTGCCAGCAGTCTACCCGGCCCGACAGCTTTCTTT.

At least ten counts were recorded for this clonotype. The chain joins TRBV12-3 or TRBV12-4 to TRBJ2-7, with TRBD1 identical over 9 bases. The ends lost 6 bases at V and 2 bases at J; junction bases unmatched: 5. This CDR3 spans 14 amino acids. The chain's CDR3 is CASSPRDRAYEQYF. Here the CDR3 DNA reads TGTGCCAGCAGCCCCAGGGACAGGGCCTACGAGCAGTACTTC.

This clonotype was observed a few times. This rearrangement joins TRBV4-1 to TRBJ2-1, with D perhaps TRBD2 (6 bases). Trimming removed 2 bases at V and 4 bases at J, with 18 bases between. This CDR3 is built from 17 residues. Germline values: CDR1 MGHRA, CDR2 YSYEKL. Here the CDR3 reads CASSQYGSRVQYNEQFF. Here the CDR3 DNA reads TGCGCCAGCAGCCAATACGGGAGTAGAGTGCAGTACAATGAGCAGTTCTTC.

The CDR3, as DNA: TGTGCCAGCAGCTTCCGTATCGGGGAGCAGTTCTTC. Residues: CASSFRIGEQFF. J is TRBJ2-1 and V is TRBV3-1; D is unclear. The CDR3 is 12 amino acids. CDR1 LGHDT and CDR2 YNNKEL come from the germline V gene (reference sequence). With 5 bases removed from V and 10 bases from J, the gap between germline ends came to 12 bases.

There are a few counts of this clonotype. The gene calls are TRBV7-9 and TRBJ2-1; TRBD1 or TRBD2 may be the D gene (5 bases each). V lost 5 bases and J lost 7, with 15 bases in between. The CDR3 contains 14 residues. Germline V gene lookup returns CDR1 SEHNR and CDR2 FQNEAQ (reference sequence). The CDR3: CASSGTFKENEQFF. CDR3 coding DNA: TGTGCCAGCAGCGGGACCTTTAAAGAGAATGAGCAGTTCTTC.

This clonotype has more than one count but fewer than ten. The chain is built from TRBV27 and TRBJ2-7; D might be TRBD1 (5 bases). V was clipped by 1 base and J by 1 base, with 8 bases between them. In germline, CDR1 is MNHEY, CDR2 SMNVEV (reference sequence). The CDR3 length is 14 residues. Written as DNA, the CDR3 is TGTGCCAGCAGTTTATTCGACAGATCCTACGAGCAGTACTTC. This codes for CASSLFDRSYEQYF.

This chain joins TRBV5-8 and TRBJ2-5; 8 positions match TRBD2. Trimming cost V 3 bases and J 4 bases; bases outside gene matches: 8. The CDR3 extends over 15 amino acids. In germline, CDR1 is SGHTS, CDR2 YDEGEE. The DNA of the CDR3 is TGTGCCAGCAGCTCCCGGACGGGGGGGGTAGAGACCCAGTACTTC. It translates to CASSSRTGGVETQYF.

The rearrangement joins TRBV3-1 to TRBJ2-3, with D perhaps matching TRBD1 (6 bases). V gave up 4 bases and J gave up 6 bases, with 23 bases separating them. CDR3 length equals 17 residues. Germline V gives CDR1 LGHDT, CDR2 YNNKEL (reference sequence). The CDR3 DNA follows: TGTGCCAGCAGCCGCAACCTCAGGGGCCATATTGGGGATACGCAGTATTTT. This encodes CASSRNLRGHIGDTQYF.

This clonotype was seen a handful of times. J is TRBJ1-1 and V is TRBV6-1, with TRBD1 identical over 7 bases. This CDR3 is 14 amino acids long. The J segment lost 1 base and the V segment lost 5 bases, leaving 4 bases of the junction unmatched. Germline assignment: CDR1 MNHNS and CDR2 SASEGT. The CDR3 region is CASSPNRGNTEAFF. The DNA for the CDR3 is TGTGCCAGCAGTCCCAACAGGGGGAACACTGAAGCTTTCTTT.

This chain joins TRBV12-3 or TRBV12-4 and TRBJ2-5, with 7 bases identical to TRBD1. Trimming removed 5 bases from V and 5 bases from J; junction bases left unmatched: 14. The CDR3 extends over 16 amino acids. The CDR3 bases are TGTGCCAGCAGTCGAGGGACAGTTGGGGGCACGGAGACCCAGTACTTC. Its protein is CASSRGTVGGTETQYF.

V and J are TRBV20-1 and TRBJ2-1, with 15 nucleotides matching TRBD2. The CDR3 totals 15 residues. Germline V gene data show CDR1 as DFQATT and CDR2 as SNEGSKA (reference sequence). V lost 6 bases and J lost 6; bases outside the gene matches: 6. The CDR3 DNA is TGCAGTGCCAGTGCGGGACTAGCGGGAGGCAATGAGCAGTTCTTC. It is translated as CSASAGLAGGNEQFF.

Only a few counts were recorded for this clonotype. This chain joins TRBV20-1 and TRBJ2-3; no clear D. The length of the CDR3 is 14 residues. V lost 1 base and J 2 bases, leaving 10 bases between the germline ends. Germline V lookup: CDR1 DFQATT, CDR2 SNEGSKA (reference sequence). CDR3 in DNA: TGCAGTGCTAGAGCCCCCGCATACACAGATACGCAGTATTTT. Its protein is CSARAPAYTDTQYF.

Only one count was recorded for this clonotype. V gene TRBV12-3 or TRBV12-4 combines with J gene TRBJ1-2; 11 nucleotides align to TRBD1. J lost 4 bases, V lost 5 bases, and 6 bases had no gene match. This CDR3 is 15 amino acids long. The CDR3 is CASSTQGQGAYGYTF. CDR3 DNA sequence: TGTGCCAGCAGTACGCAAGGACAGGGGGCCTATGGCTACACCTTC.

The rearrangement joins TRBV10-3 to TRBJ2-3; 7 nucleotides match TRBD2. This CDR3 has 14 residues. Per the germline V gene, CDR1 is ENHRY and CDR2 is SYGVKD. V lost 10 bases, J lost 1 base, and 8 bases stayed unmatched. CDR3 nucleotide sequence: TGTGCCACCACGGGGAGGGAGGGCACAGATACGCAGTATTTT. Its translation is CATTGREGTDTQYF.

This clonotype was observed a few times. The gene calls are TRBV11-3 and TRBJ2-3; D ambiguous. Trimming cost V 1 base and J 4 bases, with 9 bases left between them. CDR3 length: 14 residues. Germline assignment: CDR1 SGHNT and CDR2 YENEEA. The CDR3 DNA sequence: TGTGCCAGCAGCTTAGCACGGGTCTCAGATACGCAGTATTTT. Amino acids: CASSLARVSDTQYF.

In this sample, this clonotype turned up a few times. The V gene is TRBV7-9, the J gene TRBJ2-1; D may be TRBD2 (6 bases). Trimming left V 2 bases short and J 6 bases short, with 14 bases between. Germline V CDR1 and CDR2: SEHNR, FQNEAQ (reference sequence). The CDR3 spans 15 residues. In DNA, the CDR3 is TGTGCCAGCAGCTTACCGGGAGTTGGGGCCAATGAGCAGTTCTTC. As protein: CASSLPGVGANEQFF.

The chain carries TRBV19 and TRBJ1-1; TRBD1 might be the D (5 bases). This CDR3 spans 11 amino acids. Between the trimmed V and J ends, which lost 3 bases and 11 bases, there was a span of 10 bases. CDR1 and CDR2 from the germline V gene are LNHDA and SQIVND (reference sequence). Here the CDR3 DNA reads TGTGCCAGTAGTATGCAGGGAGGGGCTTTCTTT. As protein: CASSMQGGAFF.

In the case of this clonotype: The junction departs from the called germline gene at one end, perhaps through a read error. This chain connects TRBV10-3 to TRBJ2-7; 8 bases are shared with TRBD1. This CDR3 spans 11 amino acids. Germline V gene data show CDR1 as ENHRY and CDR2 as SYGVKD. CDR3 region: CATTGGYEQHF. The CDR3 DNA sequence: TGTGCCACTACAGGGGGATACGAGCAGCACTTC.

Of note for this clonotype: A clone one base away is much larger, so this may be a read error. The CDR3 reads CATSDFQGVSWSSYEQYF. The CDR3, as DNA: TGTGCCACCAGTGATTTTCAAGGAGTCTCCTGGAGCTCCTACGAGCAGTACTTC. The chain uses TRBV24-1 and TRBJ2-7, with D hard to call. V was trimmed by 1 base and J by 0 bases, leaving 18 bases between them. From germline, CDR1 is KGHDR and CDR2 SFDVKD. The CDR3 covers 18 residues.

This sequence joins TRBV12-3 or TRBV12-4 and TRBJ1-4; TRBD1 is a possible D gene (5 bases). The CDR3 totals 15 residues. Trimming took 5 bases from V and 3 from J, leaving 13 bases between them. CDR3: CASSPPLGANEKLFF. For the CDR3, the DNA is TGTGCCAGCAGTCCCCCCCTGGGGGCTAATGAAAAACTGTTTTTT.

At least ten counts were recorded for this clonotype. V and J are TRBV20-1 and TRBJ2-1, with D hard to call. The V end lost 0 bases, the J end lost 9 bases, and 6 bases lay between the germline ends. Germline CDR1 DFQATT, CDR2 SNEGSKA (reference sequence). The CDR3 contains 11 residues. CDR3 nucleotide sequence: TGCAGTGCTAGAGATGGGCTTGAGCAGTTCTTC. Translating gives CSARDGLEQFF.

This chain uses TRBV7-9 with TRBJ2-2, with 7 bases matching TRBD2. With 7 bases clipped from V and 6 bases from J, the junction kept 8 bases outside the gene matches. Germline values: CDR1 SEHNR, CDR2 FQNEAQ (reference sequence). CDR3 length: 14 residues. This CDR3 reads CASTPRLAPGELFF. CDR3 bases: TGTGCCAGCACCCCACGACTAGCCCCCGGGGAGCTGTTTTTT.